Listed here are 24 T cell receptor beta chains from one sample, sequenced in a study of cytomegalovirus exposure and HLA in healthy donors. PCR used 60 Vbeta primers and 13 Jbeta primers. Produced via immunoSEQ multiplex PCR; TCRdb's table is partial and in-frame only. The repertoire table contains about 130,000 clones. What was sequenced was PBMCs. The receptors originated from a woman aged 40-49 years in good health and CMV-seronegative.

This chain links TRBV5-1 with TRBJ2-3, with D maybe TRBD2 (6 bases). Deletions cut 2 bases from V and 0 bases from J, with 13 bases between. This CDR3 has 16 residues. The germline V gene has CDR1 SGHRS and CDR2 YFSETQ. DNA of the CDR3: TGCGCCAGCAGCTTAGGAGGGACCCATAGCACAGATACGCAGTATTTT. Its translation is CASSLGGTHSTDTQYF.

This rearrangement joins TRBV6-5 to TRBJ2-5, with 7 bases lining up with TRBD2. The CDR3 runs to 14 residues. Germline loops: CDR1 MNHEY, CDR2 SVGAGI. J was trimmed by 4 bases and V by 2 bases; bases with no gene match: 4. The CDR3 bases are TGTGCCAGCAGTTACCTGAGCGGGGCAGAGACCCAGTACTTC. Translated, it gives CASSYLSGAETQYF.

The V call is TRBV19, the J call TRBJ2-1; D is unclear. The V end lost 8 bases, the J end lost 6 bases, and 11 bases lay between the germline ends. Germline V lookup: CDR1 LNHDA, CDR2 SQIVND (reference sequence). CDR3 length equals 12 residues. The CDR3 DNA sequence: TGTGCCAGTGGAGTCCCAACCAATGAGCAGTTCTTC. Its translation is CASGVPTNEQFF.

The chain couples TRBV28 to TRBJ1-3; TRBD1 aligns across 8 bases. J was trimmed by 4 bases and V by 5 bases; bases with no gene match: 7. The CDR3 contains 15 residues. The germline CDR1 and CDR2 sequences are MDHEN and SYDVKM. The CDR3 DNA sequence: TGTGCCAGCAGTGCTCAGGGGGCGGGCGGAAACACCATATATTTT. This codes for CASSAQGAGGNTIYF.

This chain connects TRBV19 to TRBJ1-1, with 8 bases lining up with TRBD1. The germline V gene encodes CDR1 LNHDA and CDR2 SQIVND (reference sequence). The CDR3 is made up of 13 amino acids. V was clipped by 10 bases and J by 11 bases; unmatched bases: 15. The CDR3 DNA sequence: TGTGCCACAGAGATGGCAGGGGGCAGTCGGGCTTTCTTT. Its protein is CATEMAGGSRAFF. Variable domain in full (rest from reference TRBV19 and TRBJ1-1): DGGITQSPKYLFRKEGQNVTLSCEQNLNHDAMYWYRQDPGQGLRLIYYSQIVNDFQKGDIAEGYSVSREKKESFPLTVTSAQKNPTAFYLCATEMAGGSRAFFGQGTRLTVV.

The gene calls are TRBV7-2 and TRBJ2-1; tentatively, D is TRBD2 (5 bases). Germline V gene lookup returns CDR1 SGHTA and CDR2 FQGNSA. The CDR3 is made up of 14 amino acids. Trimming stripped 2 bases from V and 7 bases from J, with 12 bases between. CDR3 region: CASSLRTRQNEQFF. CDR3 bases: TGTGCCAGCAGCTTACGTACTAGACAAAATGAGCAGTTCTTC.

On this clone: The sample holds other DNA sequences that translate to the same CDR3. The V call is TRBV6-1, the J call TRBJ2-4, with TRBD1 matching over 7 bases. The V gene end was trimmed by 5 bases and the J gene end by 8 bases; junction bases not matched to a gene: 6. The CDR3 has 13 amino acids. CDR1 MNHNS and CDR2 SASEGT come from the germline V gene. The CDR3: CASSTDRSDIQYF. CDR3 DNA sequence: TGTGCCAGCAGTACGGACAGGTCAGACATTCAGTACTTC.

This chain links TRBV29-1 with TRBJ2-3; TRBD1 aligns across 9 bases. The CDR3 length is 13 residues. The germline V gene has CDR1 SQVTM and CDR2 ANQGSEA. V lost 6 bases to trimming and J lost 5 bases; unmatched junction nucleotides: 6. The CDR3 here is CSVEQGAGDTQYF. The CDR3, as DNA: TGCAGCGTAGAACAGGGGGCAGGAGATACGCAGTATTTT.

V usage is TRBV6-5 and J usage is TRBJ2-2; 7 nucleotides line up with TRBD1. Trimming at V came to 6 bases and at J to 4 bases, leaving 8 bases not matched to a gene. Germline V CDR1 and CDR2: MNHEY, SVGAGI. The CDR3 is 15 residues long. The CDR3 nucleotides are TGTGCCAGCAGGGTGACAGGGATGGGCACCGGGGAGCTGTTTTTT. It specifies CASRVTGMGTGELFF.

CDR3 nucleotide sequence: TGTGCCAGCAGCCTAGAGACAGGCTCTTTCGGCACTGAAGCTTTCTTT. Amino acid sequence: CASSLETGSFGTEAFF. The chain couples TRBV7-9 to TRBJ1-1, with D perhaps TRBD1 (6 bases). Germline values: CDR1 SEHNR, CDR2 FQNEAQ (reference sequence). V shed 5 bases and J shed 4 bases, with 20 bases lying between them. There are 16 residues in the CDR3.

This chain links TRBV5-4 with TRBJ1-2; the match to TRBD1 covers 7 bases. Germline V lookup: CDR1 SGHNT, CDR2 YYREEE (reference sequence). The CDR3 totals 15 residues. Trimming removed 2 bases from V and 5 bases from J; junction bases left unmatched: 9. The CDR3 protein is CASSFGISGGYGYTF. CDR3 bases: TGTGCCAGCAGCTTTGGAATTTCAGGGGGATATGGCTACACCTTC.

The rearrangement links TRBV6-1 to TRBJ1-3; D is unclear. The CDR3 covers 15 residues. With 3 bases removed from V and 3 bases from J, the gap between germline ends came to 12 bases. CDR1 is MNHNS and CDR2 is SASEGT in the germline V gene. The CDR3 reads CASSENSLHGNTIYF. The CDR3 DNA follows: TGTGCCAGCAGTGAGAACAGTTTGCATGGAAACACCATATATTTT.

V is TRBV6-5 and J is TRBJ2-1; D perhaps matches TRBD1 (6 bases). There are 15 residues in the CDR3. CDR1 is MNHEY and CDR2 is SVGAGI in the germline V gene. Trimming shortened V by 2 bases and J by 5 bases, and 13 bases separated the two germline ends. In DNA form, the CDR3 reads TGTGCCAGCAGTTACGGGCAGGGGAATAACAATGAGCAGTTCTTC. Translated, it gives CASSYGQGNNNEQFF.

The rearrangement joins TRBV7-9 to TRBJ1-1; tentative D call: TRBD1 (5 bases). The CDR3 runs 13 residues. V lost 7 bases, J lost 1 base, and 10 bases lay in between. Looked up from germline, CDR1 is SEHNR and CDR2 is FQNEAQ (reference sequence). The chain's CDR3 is CASTSGGNTEAFF. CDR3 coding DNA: TGTGCCAGCACCTCGGGGGGGAACACTGAAGCTTTCTTT. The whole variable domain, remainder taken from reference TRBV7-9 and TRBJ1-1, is DTGVSQNPRHKITKRGQNVTFRCDPISEHNRLYWYRQTLGQGPEFLTYFQNEAQLEKSRLLSDRFSAERPKGSFSTLEIQRTEQGDSAMYLCASTSGGNTEAFFGQGTRLTVV.

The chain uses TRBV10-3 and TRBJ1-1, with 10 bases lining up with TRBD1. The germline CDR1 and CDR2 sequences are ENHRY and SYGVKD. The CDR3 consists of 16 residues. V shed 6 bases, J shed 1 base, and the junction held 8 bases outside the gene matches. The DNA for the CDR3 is TGTGCCATCAGAGACCGGGACAGGGGTAAGAACACTGAAGCTTTCTTT. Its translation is CAIRDRDRGKNTEAFF.

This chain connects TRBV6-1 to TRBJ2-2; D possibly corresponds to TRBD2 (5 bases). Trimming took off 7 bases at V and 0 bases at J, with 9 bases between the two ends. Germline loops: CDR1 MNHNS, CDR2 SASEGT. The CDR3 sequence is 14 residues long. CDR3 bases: TGTGCCAGCAAGGGAGCGCCGAACACCGGGGAGCTGTTTTTT. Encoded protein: CASKGAPNTGELFF.

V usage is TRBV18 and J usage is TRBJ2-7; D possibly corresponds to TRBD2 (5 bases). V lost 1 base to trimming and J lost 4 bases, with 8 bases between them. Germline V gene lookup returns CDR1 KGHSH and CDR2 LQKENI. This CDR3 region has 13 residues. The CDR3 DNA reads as TGTGCCAGCTCACCACGCCCGGGATACGAGCAGTACTTC. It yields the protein CASSPRPGYEQYF.

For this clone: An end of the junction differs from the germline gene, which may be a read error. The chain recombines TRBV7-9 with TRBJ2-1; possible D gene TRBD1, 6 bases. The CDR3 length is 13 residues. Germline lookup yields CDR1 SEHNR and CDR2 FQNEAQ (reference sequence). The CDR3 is CASSVATGNEQFF. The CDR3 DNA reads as TGTGCCAGCAGCGTAGCGACAGGAAATGAGCAGTTCTTC.

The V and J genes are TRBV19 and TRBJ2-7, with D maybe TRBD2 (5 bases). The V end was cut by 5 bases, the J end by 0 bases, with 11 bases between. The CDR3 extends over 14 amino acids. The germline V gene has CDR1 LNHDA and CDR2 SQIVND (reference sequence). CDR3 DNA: TGTGCCAGTAGTGCCGGGGATAGCTCCTACGAGCAGTACTTC. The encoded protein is CASSAGDSSYEQYF.

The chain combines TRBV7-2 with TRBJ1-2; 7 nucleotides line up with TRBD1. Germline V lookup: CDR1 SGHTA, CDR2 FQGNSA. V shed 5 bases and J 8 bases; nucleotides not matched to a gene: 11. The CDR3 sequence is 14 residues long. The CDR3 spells CASSPGTALSGYTF. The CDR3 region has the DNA TGTGCCAGCAGCCCCGGGACAGCCCTCTCAGGCTACACCTTC.

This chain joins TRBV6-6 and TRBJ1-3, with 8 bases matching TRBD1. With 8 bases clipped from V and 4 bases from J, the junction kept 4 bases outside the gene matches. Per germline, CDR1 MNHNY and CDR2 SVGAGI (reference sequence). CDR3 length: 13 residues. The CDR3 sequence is CASQQGVGNTIYF. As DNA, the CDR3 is TGTGCCAGCCAACAGGGGGTCGGAAACACCATATATTTT.

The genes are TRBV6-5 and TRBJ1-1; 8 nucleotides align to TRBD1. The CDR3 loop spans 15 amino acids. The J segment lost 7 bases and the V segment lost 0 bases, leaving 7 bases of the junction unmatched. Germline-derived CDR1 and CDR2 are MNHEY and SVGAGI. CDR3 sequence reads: CASSYSWTGRSEAFF. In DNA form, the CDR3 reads TGTGCCAGCAGTTACTCCTGGACAGGGCGGAGTGAAGCTTTCTTT.

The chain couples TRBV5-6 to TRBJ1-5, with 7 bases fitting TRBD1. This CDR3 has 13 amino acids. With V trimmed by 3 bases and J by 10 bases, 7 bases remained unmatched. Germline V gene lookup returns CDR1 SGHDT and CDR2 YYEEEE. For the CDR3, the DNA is TGTGCCAGCAGCTCGGACAGGCGTGGCCCCCAGCATTTT. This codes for CASSSDRRGPQHF.

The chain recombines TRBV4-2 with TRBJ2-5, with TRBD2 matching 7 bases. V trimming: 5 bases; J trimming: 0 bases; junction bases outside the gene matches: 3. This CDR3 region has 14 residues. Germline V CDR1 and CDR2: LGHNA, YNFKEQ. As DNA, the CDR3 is TGTGCCAGCAGCTTCGGGACTAACCAAGAGACCCAGTACTTC. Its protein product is CASSFGTNQETQYF.